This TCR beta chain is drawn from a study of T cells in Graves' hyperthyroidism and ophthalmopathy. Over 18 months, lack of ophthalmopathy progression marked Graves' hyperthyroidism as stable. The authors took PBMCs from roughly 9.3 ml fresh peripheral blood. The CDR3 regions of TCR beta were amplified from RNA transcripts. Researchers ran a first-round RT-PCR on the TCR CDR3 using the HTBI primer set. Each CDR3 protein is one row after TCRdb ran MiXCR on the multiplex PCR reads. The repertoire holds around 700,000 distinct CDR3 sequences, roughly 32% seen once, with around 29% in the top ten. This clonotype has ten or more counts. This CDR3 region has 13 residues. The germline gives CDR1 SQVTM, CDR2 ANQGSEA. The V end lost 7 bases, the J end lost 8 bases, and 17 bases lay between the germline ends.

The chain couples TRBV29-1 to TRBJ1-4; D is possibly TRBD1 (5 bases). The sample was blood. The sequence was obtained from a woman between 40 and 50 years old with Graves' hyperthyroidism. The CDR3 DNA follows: TGCAGCGCCGCCGGCCGGGGGGGGGAAAAACTGTTTTTT. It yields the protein CSAAGRGGEKLFF.